Listed below are T cell receptor beta chains from one sample, sequenced in a study of blood T cell repertoires in COVID-19. TCRdb keeps only in-frame clones here, not all; method: immunoSEQ multiplex PCR. The sample contains some 290,000 clones, roughly 90% of which appear only once. Material: PBMCs or T cells enriched from blood (not recorded which). The receptors were sampled from a woman in her 30s who had been exposed to COVID-19. Each CDR3 is given with its conserved first and last residue. A D gene is named only where the DNA matches it firmly. Not all rows give a size; the values are once, few, many and, for expanded clones, a class.

CDR3: CAGGQHGGTEAFF
DNA: TGTGCCGGGGGACAGCATGGGGGCACTGAAGCTTTCTTT
length: 13
D: TRBD1
V: TRBV30
size: NA
J: TRBJ1-1

CDR3: CATSDRVVSYEQYF
DNA: TGTGCCACCAGCGACAGGGTAGTATCCTACGAGCAGTACTTC
length: 14
D: TRBD1
V: TRBV15
size: NA
J: TRBJ2-7

CDR3: CASSLDLGGDQPQHF
DNA: TGCGCCAGCAGCCTGGACCTGGGGGGAGATCAGCCCCAGCATTTT
length: 15
D: NA
V: TRBV4-3
size: NA
J: TRBJ1-5

CDR3: CASSLDRGDGYTF
DNA: TGTGCCAGCAGTCTAGACAGGGGGGATGGCTACACCTTC
length: 13
D: TRBD1
V: TRBV27
size: once
J: TRBJ1-2

CDR3: CASSSRRADTQYF
DNA: TGTGCCAGCAGCTCTAGGCGGGCAGATACGCAGTATTTT
length: 13
D: NA
V: TRBV7-3
size: NA
J: TRBJ2-3

CDR3: CASRLAGGPDTQYF
DNA: TGTGCCAGCAGGCTAGCGGGGGGGCCAGATACGCAGTATTTT
length: 14
D: TRBD2
V: TRBV27
size: NA
J: TRBJ2-3

CDR3: CASSQGLVAYEQYF
DNA: TGTGCCAGCAGCCAAGGACTAGTGGCCTACGAGCAGTACTTC
length: 14
D: NA
V: TRBV3-1/TRBV3-2
size: NA
J: TRBJ2-7

CDR3: CASSLRRQLPQRQPQHF
DNA: TGTGCCAGCAGCTTACGGCGGCAGCTTCCCCAGCGGCAGCCCCAGCATTTT
length: 17
D: NA
V: TRBV11-3
size: NA
J: TRBJ1-5

CDR3: CASGGNYGYTF
DNA: TGTGCCAGTGGCGGGAACTATGGCTACACCTTC
length: 11
D: NA
V: TRBV28
size: NA
J: TRBJ1-2

CDR3: CASSETKSQPQHF
DNA: TGTGCCAGCAGTGAGACAAAAAGTCAGCCCCAGCATTTT
length: 13
D: NA
V: TRBV2
size: once
J: TRBJ1-5

CDR3: CASSQIYRGPSGNTIYF
DNA: TGTGCCAGCAGCCAGATCTACAGGGGCCCCTCTGGAAACACCATATATTTT
length: 17
D: TRBD1
V: TRBV7-6
size: once
J: TRBJ1-3

CDR3: CASSLGQALSNQPQHF
DNA: TGTGCCAGCAGCTTGGGACAGGCCCTTAGCAATCAGCCCCAGCATTTT
length: 16
D: NA
V: TRBV5-6
size: NA
J: TRBJ1-5

CDR3: CASSSGGSGGELFF
DNA: TGTGCCAGCAGCTCCGGGGGAAGTGGCGGGGAGCTGTTTTTT
length: 14
D: NA
V: TRBV6-2/TRBV6-3
size: NA
J: TRBJ2-2

CDR3: CASSYFGSGEKLFF
DNA: TGTGCCAGCAGTTACTTTGGGTCGGGTGAAAAACTGTTTTTT
length: 14
D: NA
V: TRBV6-2/TRBV6-3
size: NA
J: TRBJ1-4

CDR3: CASSLKGDTEAFF
DNA: TGTGCCAGCAGTCTAAAGGGGGACACTGAAGCTTTCTTT
length: 13
D: NA
V: TRBV3-1/TRBV3-2
size: NA
J: TRBJ1-1

CDR3: CASSSQTGVGGYTF
DNA: TGTGCCAGCAGTTCCCAGACAGGGGTGGGCGGCTACACCTTC
length: 14
D: TRBD1
V: TRBV28
size: NA
J: TRBJ1-2

CDR3: CASSFSSDQPQHF
DNA: TGTGCCAGCAGCTTTTCGTCGGATCAGCCCCAGCATTTT
length: 13
D: NA
V: TRBV5-6
size: NA
J: TRBJ1-5

CDR3: CASSFVGTGGEHYGYTF
DNA: TGTGCCAGCAGCTTTGTAGGGACAGGGGGCGAACACTATGGCTACACCTTC
length: 17
D: NA
V: TRBV12-1
size: NA
J: TRBJ1-2

CDR3: CAISGQGTTYGYTF
DNA: TGTGCCATCAGTGGTCAGGGGACTACCTATGGCTACACCTTC
length: 14
D: NA
V: TRBV10-3
size: NA
J: TRBJ1-2

CDR3: CASSQSWQATYNEQFF
DNA: TGTGCCAGCAGCCAATCGTGGCAGGCCACCTACAATGAGCAGTTCTTC
length: 16
D: NA
V: TRBV3-1/TRBV3-2
size: NA
J: TRBJ2-1

CDR3: CASGRGYGNTIYF
DNA: TGTGCTAGTGGCCGGGGTTATGGAAACACCATATATTTT
length: 13
D: NA
V: TRBV12-5
size: NA
J: TRBJ1-3

CDR3: CASSQLKGGGITDTQYF
DNA: TGTGCCAGCAGCCAACTGAAAGGGGGGGGAATCACAGATACGCAGTATTTT
length: 17
D: NA
V: TRBV14
size: NA
J: TRBJ2-3

CDR3: CASSAYQGATEAFF
DNA: TGTGCCAGCAGCGCGTATCAGGGGGCCACTGAAGCTTTCTTT
length: 14
D: TRBD1
V: TRBV9
size: once
J: TRBJ1-1

CDR3: CASSGQGADGYTF
DNA: TGCGCCAGCAGTGGACAGGGGGCGGATGGCTACACCTTC
length: 13
D: TRBD1
V: TRBV10-2
size: NA
J: TRBJ1-2

CDR3: CASSLVGTGFNTEAFF
DNA: TGTGCCAGCAGCTTAGTAGGGACAGGGTTTAACACTGAAGCTTTCTTT
length: 16
D: TRBD1
V: TRBV7-8
size: once
J: TRBJ1-1

CDR3: CASSLGGGEYNEQFF
DNA: TGTGCCAGCAGCTTAGGCGGGGGGGAATACAATGAGCAGTTCTTC
length: 15
D: TRBD2
V: TRBV5-4
size: NA
J: TRBJ2-1

CDR3: CASSTRVGYGYTF
DNA: TGTGCCAGTAGTACGAGGGTTGGCTATGGCTACACCTTC
length: 13
D: NA
V: TRBV19
size: NA
J: TRBJ1-2

CDR3: CASSVSPGNTEAFF
DNA: TGTGCCAGCAGCGTATCGCCCGGTAACACTGAAGCTTTCTTT
length: 14
D: NA
V: TRBV9
size: NA
J: TRBJ1-1

CDR3: CASKLMGARDSPLHF
DNA: TGTGCCAGCAAACTAATGGGGGCGCGGGATTCACCCCTCCACTTT
length: 15
D: NA
V: TRBV6-5
size: NA
J: TRBJ1-6

CDR3: CATREDRNTGELFF
DNA: TGTGCCACCAGAGAGGACAGAAACACCGGGGAGCTGTTTTTT
length: 14
D: NA
V: TRBV24-1
size: NA
J: TRBJ2-2

CDR3: CASSTQNTGELFF
DNA: TGTGCCAGCAGCACACAGAACACCGGGGAGCTGTTTTTT
length: 13
D: NA
V: TRBV7-2
size: NA
J: TRBJ2-2

CDR3: CASSYSTGQVNYGYTF
DNA: TGTGCCAGCAGTTACTCGACGGGACAGGTTAACTATGGCTACACCTTC
length: 16
D: TRBD1
V: TRBV6-5
size: NA
J: TRBJ1-2

CDR3: CASSVVGQGSEAFF
DNA: TGTGCCAGCAGCGTAGTCGGACAGGGGAGTGAGGCTTTCTTT
length: 14
D: TRBD1
V: TRBV9
size: NA
J: TRBJ1-1